A selection of T cell receptor beta chains follows, all from one sample in a study of siplizumab effects on memory and regulatory T cells. Generated by immunoSEQ multiplex PCR, the TCRdb table keeps only in-frame clones and is missing some. The profile covers around 100,000 clones, with about 91% appearing a single time and 0.14% to 0.15% taken by the ten largest. Sequenced sample: CD4+ T cells sorted from blood. The receptors here all came from a human donor in good health. CDR3s include the opening cysteine and the closing phenylalanine or tryptophan. The order of the fields is D gene, J gene, V gene, clone size, CDR3 protein, CDR3 DNA. A D gene is named only where the DNA matches it firmly. Where a row states a size, it is once, few, many or the class of an expanded clone; other rows omit it.

>.|TRBJ1-5|TRBV19|.
CASRGWVAQPQHF
TGTGCCAGTAGGGGATGGGTCGCTCAGCCCCAGCATTTT
>.|TRBJ1-1|TRBV2|.
CASSGGLNTEAFF
TGTGCCAGTAGTGGAGGGTTGAACACTGAAGCTTTCTTT
>TRBD2|TRBJ2-4|TRBV2|.
CASSELRGVAKNIQYF
TGTGCCAGCAGTGAATTGCGGGGGGTTGCCAAAAACATTCAGTACTTC
>.|TRBJ2-5|TRBV19|.
CASRRAGGGETQYF
TGTGCCAGTAGGCGGGCAGGGGGAGGAGAGACCCAGTACTTC
>.|TRBJ2-2|TRBV7-7|.
CASSQIWNTGELFF
TGTGCCAGCAGCCAAATCTGGAACACCGGGGAGCTGTTTTTT
>.|TRBJ1-2|TRBV5-1|.
CASSLGPQNNYGYTF
TGCGCCAGCAGCTTGGGCCCTCAGAATAACTATGGCTACACCTTC
>.|TRBJ1-1|TRBV7-3|.
CASSLIPGDTEAFF
TGTGCCAGCAGCTTAATTCCGGGGGACACTGAAGCTTTCTTT
>.|TRBJ1-5|TRBV6-1|.
CASRKESNQPQHF
TGTGCCAGCAGGAAGGAGAGCAATCAGCCCCAGCATTTT
>TRBD1|TRBJ2-5|TRBV13|.
CASSTRTGGVETQYF
TGTGCCAGCAGCACCCGGACAGGGGGCGTGGAGACCCAGTACTTC
>.|TRBJ2-7|TRBV6-5|few
CASSYSGLGEQYF
TGTGCCAGCAGTTACTCAGGGCTCGGCGAGCAGTACTTC
>.|TRBJ2-1|TRBV27|.
CASSPPGRNEQFF
TGTGCCAGCAGTCCCCCGGGGAGGAATGAGCAGTTCTTC
>.|TRBJ2-2|TRBV10-3|.
CATLQRTKNTGELFF
TGTGCCACCCTACAGAGGACTAAGAACACCGGGGAGCTGTTTTTT
>TRBD1|TRBJ1-3|TRBV6-6|.
CASSRDRGTGGNTIYF
TGTGCCAGCAGCCGGGACCGGGGGACAGGAGGAAACACCATATATTTT
>.|TRBJ1-2|TRBV5-1|.
CASSPRVPGKKEYGYTF
TGCGCCAGCAGCCCGAGGGTTCCAGGAAAAAAGGAATATGGCTACACCTTC
>.|TRBJ2-7|TRBV7-2|.
CASSWVGIADEQYF
TGTGCCAGCAGCTGGGTCGGGATCGCCGACGAGCAGTACTTC
>.|TRBJ1-1|TRBV29-1|.
CSVNRAVNTEAFF
TGCAGCGTTAACAGGGCCGTGAACACTGAAGCTTTCTTT
>TRBD1|TRBJ2-5|TRBV9|.
CASSVGGTGVGTQYF
TGTGCCAGCAGCGTCGGGGGGACAGGGGTTGGGACCCAGTACTTC
>.|TRBJ2-3|TRBV6-1|.
CASSGRTTDTQYF
TGTGCCAGCAGTGGGAGGACCACAGATACGCAGTATTTT
>TRBD2|TRBJ2-7|TRBV19|.
CASSRGVSYEQYF
TGTGCCAGTTCACGGGGGGTCTCCTACGAGCAGTACTTC
>.|TRBJ1-1|TRBV25-1|once
CASSTRDWYTEAFF
TGTGCCAGCTCAACCAGGGACTGGTACACTGAAGCTTTCTTT
>TRBD1|TRBJ2-7|TRBV30|.
CAWEPGTGVLSEQYF
TGTGCCTGGGAACCCGGGACAGGGGTTTTATCCGAGCAGTACTTC
>.|TRBJ1-2|TRBV6-4|once
CASSATGGRVDYGYTF
TGTGCCAGCAGTGCAACCGGGGGCAGGGTGGACTATGGCTACACCTTC
>.|TRBJ2-7|TRBV6-1|.
CASISFPNDYEQYF
TGTGCCAGCATTTCGTTCCCCAATGACTACGAGCAGTACTTC
>.|TRBJ2-5|TRBV2|.
CASSLTSQETQYF
TGTGCCAGCAGCTTGACTAGCCAAGAGACCCAGTACTTC
>TRBD1|TRBJ1-5|TRBV5-5|.
CASSVQGAGQPQHF
TGTGCCAGCAGCGTCCAGGGGGCCGGTCAGCCCCAGCATTTT
>.|TRBJ1-3|TRBV7-3|.
CASSPESRVSGNTIYF
TGTGCCAGCAGCCCCGAGTCCAGGGTCTCTGGAAACACCATATATTTT
>TRBD1|TRBJ2-7|TRBV30|.
CAWTPDRDEQYF
TGTGCCTGGACCCCTGACAGGGACGAGCAGTACTTC
>.|TRBJ2-7|TRBV11-2|.
CASRFVRDGPYEQYF
TGTGCCAGCAGATTCGTCCGGGACGGACCCTACGAGCAGTACTTC
>TRBD1|TRBJ2-3|TRBV15|.
CATSNGQGDADTQYF
TGTGCCACCAGCAACGGACAGGGGGACGCAGATACGCAGTATTTT
>TRBD2|TRBJ2-2|TRBV7-6|.
CASSFRTSGGSRELFF
TGTGCCAGCAGCTTTCGGACTAGCGGGGGGTCCCGGGAGCTGTTTTTT
>.|TRBJ1-2|TRBV5-6|.
CASSPTQGNYGYTF
TGTGCCAGCAGCCCCACTCAAGGCAACTATGGCTACACCTTC
>.|TRBJ2-2|TRBV9|.
CASSVVGNTGELFF
TGTGCCAGCAGCGTAGTAGGAAACACCGGGGAGCTGTTTTTT
>.|TRBJ1-1|TRBV11-2|.
CASSLAGGQGEAFF
TGTGCCAGCAGCTTAGCTGGGGGGCAGGGTGAAGCTTTCTTT
>.|TRBJ1-3|TRBV9|.
CASSVWDGLSSGNTIYF
TGTGCCAGCAGCGTATGGGACGGTTTAAGCTCTGGAAACACCATATATTTT
>TRBD1|TRBJ1-6|TRBV7-9|few
CASSSQGAMSPLHF
TGTGCCAGCAGCAGTCAGGGGGCAATGTCACCCCTCCACTTT
>TRBD1|TRBJ1-6|TRBV2|once
CATPSTGGLLHF
TGTGCCACCCCATCAACAGGGGGGCTCCTCCACTTT
>.|TRBJ1-2|TRBV6-6|.
CASSGHRSGYTF
TGTGCCAGCAGCGGGCATCGGAGTGGCTACACCTTC
>.|TRBJ1-2|TRBV29-1|.
CSVARQGYGYTF
TGCAGCGTTGCTCGGCAGGGCTATGGCTACACCTTC
>.|TRBJ2-1|TRBV19|.
CASSISGGLSSYNEQFF
TGTGCCAGTAGTATTAGTGGGGGCTTAAGCTCCTACAATGAGCAGTTCTTC
>.|TRBJ2-7|TRBV2|.
CASKVNSYEQYF
TGTGCCAGCAAGGTGAACTCCTACGAGCAGTACTTC
>TRBD1|TRBJ2-5|TRBV9|.
CASSPRTGEETQYF
TGTGCCAGCAGCCCCCGGACAGGGGAGGAGACCCAGTACTTC
>.|TRBJ1-5|TRBV6-4|.
CASRGAAGNQPQHF
TGTGCCAGCCGAGGGGCTGCGGGCAATCAGCCCCAGCATTTT
>.|TRBJ2-3|TRBV9|.
CASSVVPRDTDTQYF
TGTGCCAGCAGCGTAGTCCCGCGGGACACAGATACGCAGTATTTT